Described below is a single T cell receptor beta chain sequence and its context. With 3 bases removed from V and 9 bases from J, the gap between germline ends came to 9 bases. The germline V gene has CDR1 SEHNR and CDR2 FQNEAQ (reference sequence). The CDR3 sequence is 12 residues long. The data originate from a study of blood T cell repertoires in COVID-19. The protocol was immunoSEQ multiplex PCR, while the TCRdb copy is restricted to in-frame clones and leaves out a portion. The sample lists about 140,000 clones; around 90% were seen once. The receptor comes from a woman aged 45 to 65 with acute or convalescent COVID-19. V is TRBV7-9 and J is TRBJ2-1, with D unclear. The sample comprised peripheral blood. The CDR3 DNA reads as TGTGCCAGCAGCTTCCTACCGGGTGAGCAGTTCTTC. Translation: CASSFLPGEQFF.